What follows are 14 T cell receptor beta chains derived from one specimen sequenced in a study. TCRdb used MiXCR to reprocess the RT-PCR reads, holding one entry per CDR3 protein. The table shows about 680,000 distinct CDR3 sequences, with around 14% occurring only once. Source material: memory CD4+ T cells from blood. Source of these receptors: a female donor in good health, serving as a healthy control.

The chain couples TRBV4-1 to TRBJ1-1; D is unresolved. The V gene lost 0 bases and the J gene lost 5 bases, with 19 bases spanning the gap. The CDR3 contains 17 residues. Germline lookup yields CDR1 MGHRA and CDR2 YSYEKL. This chain's CDR3 is CASSQEPPSGWGTEAFF. CDR3 coding DNA: TGCGCCAGCAGCCAAGAGCCCCCGTCGGGCTGGGGAACTGAAGCTTTCTTT.

The chain carries TRBV20-1 and TRBJ2-7; 7 nucleotides line up with TRBD2. CDR3 length equals 15 residues. Per the germline V gene, CDR1 is DFQATT and CDR2 is SNEGSKA (reference sequence). V gave up 0 bases and J gave up 4 bases; unmatched junction bases: 9. For the CDR3, the DNA is TGCAGTGCTAGAGATGACGGGGGAGGGCCTTACGAGCAGTACTTC. Translation: CSARDDGGGPYEQYF.

This clonotype was detected only a few times. The V and J genes are TRBV20-1 and TRBJ2-2; 10 bases map to TRBD1. The junction had 4 bases not matched to a gene; V was cut back by 1 base and J by 5 bases. Germline CDR1 and CDR2: DFQATT and SNEGSKA (reference sequence). The CDR3 is 15 residues long. CDR3 protein: CSARGGDRGTGELFF. The CDR3, as DNA: TGCAGTGCTAGAGGTGGGGACAGGGGAACCGGGGAGCTGTTTTTT.

J is TRBJ2-7 and V is TRBV20-1, with TRBD1 identical over 7 bases. Germline assignment: CDR1 DFQATT and CDR2 SNEGSKA (reference sequence). The CDR3 is 14 residues long. Trimming at V came to 2 bases and at J to 1 base, leaving 5 bases not matched to a gene. CDR3 DNA sequence: TGCAGTGCTAGAAGACAGGGCACTTCCTACGAGCAGTACTTC. Translating it yields CSARRQGTSYEQYF.

This clonotype turned up a few times. This chain uses TRBV9 with TRBJ2-7; 11 positions agree with TRBD2. This CDR3 spans 16 amino acids. Germline V lookup: CDR1 SGDLS, CDR2 YYNGEE. V lost 3 bases, J lost 2 bases, and 7 bases stayed unmatched. CDR3 DNA sequence: TGTGCCAGCAGCGGGGGCTCGGGACTAGCGGCCTACGAGCAGTACTTC. Residues: CASSGGSGLAAYEQYF.

This clonotype showed up just a few times. The chain employs TRBV5-6 and TRBJ2-7; 7 bases line up with TRBD2. Germline CDR1 and CDR2: SGHDT and YYEEEE. The CDR3 has 14 amino acids. V shed 4 bases, J shed 2 bases, and the junction held 6 bases outside the gene matches. The CDR3 here is CASSRVGGAYEQYF. DNA of the CDR3: TGTGCCAGCAGCCGAGTGGGGGGGGCCTACGAGCAGTACTTC.

The chain is built from TRBV15 and TRBJ1-5; D gene uncertain. This CDR3 has 13 residues. Between the trimmed V and J ends, which lost 0 bases and 6 bases, there was a span of 6 bases. CDR1 LNHNV and CDR2 YYDKDF come from the germline V gene (reference sequence). The CDR3 DNA follows: TGTGCCACCAGCAGAGACGTGGGTCAGCCCCAGCATTTT. Amino acid sequence: CATSRDVGQPQHF.

The chain combines TRBV12-3 or TRBV12-4 with TRBJ1-2; D gene ambiguous. The CDR3 covers 15 residues. Trimming shortened V by 3 bases and J by 0 bases, and 11 bases separated the two germline ends. The CDR3 spells CASSLSAAPNYGYTF. CDR3 coding DNA: TGTGCCAGCAGTTTGAGTGCAGCGCCTAACTATGGCTACACCTTC.

This clonotype was seen more than once but under ten times. This chain links TRBV20-1 with TRBJ1-4, with 8 bases aligning to TRBD1. V dropped 1 base and J dropped 6; count of bases not matched to a gene: 7. The CDR3 covers 15 residues. The V gene's germline CDR1 is DFQATT and CDR2 SNEGSKA (reference sequence). CDR3 coding DNA: TGCAGTGCTAGAGGCCCGGGACAGGCCCATGAAAAACTGTTTTTT. Translating it yields CSARGPGQAHEKLFF.

The chain is built from TRBV13 and TRBJ2-5; 8 bases align to TRBD2. The V segment lost 4 bases and the J segment 5 bases; nucleotides outside the gene matches: 6. This CDR3 is built from 14 residues. The V gene's germline CDR1 is PRHDT and CDR2 FYEKMQ (reference sequence). CDR3 nucleotide sequence: TGTGCCAGCAGCTACACGGGACTAGTGGAGACCCAGTACTTC. Translating gives CASSYTGLVETQYF.

This clonotype appeared a few times. V is TRBV20-1 and J is TRBJ1-3, with no clear D. Germline CDR1 reads DFQATT; CDR2 reads SNEGSKA (reference sequence). V was trimmed by 4 bases and J by 0 bases, leaving 7 bases between them. This CDR3 spans 13 amino acids. The CDR3 coding sequence is TGCAGTGCTACCCACCCCTCTGGAAACACCATATATTTT. As protein: CSATHPSGNTIYF.

The rearrangement joins TRBV5-1 to TRBJ1-6; D uncertain. Germline V lookup: CDR1 SGHRS, CDR2 YFSETQ. The germline V and J ends were trimmed by 4 bases and 10 bases, with 15 bases remaining between them. The CDR3 extends over 14 amino acids. DNA of the CDR3: TGCGCCAGCAGCACCGCAGCTTCGGGATCACCCCTCCACTTT. Amino acids: CASSTAASGSPLHF.

This clonotype occurred a few times. The genes are TRBV7-6 and TRBJ2-2, with D perhaps TRBD1 or TRBD2 (6 bases each). The CDR3 is 16 amino acids. The germline CDR1 and CDR2 sequences are SGHVS and FNYEAQ. Deletions cut 2 bases from V and 4 bases from J, with 14 bases between. This chain's CDR3 is CASSLSFRGGTGELFF. Written as DNA, the CDR3 is TGTGCCAGCAGCTTATCTTTCAGGGGAGGCACCGGGGAGCTGTTTTTT.

This clonotype was found a few times. The chain carries TRBV2 and TRBJ2-2; TRBD1 is a possible D gene (5 bases). The CDR3 loop spans 15 amino acids. V was shortened by 2 bases and J by 1 base, with 8 bases between the two germline ends. CDR1 and CDR2 (germline): SNHLY, FYNNEI. CDR3 sequence reads: CASSEQGMNTGELFF. As DNA, the CDR3 is TGTGCCAGCAGTGAACAGGGAATGAACACCGGGGAGCTGTTTTTT.